A single sample gave rise to the 12 T cell receptor beta chains below, sequenced in a study of T cell repertoires in cytomegalovirus infection. TCRdb reprocessed the reads via MiXCR and lists one record per CDR3 protein. The sample yields around 350,000 distinct CDR3 sequences, 15% to 20% seen once. Sequenced material: PBMCs. Receptor source: a human donor in good health (CMV status not recorded). Some clones in this sample may be carry-over from other donors' samples.

This clonotype was recorded only once. The chain links TRBV20-1 to TRBJ2-3; D call uncertain. The V end was cut by 6 bases, the J end by 2 bases, with 9 bases between. Germline lookup yields CDR1 DFQATT and CDR2 SNEGSKA (reference sequence). The length of the CDR3 is 12 residues. The DNA of the CDR3 is TGCAGTGCCGGAAGGATCACAGATACGCAGTATTTT. Translating it yields CSAGRITDTQYF.

This clonotype has only a few counts. The chain carries TRBV5-4 and TRBJ2-5; 9 bases line up with TRBD2. V lost 2 bases, J lost 5 bases, and 10 bases stayed unmatched. The germline CDR1 and CDR2 sequences are SGHNT and YYREEE (reference sequence). The length of the CDR3 is 16 residues. DNA for the CDR3: TGTGCCAGCAGCTTAGCGGGGGGCAGGTCCCGGGAGACCCAGTACTTC. This gives the protein CASSLAGGRSRETQYF. The entire variable domain, with the rest obtained from reference TRBV5-4 and TRBJ2-5, is as follows: ETGVTQSPTHLIKTRGQQVTLRCSSQSGHNTVSWYQQALGQGPQFIFQYYREEENGRGNFPPRFSGLQFPNYSSELNVNALELDDSALYLCASSLAGGRSRETQYFGPGTRLLVL.

This clonotype was found a few times. V gene TRBV5-6 combines with J gene TRBJ1-2; no clear D. This CDR3 spans 12 amino acids. Between the trimmed V and J ends, which lost 5 bases and 2 bases, there was a span of 7 bases. Per the germline V gene, CDR1 is SGHDT and CDR2 is YYEEEE. DNA of the CDR3: TGTGCCAGCAGTTCCCGGAACTATGGCTACACCTTC. As protein: CASSSRNYGYTF.

This clonotype was counted a few times. The V call is TRBV5-1, the J call TRBJ2-3; D ambiguous. The CDR3 contains 14 residues. V was clipped by 0 bases and J by 2 bases, with 7 bases between them. Per germline, CDR1 SGHRS and CDR2 YFSETQ. This CDR3 reads CASSLGLLTDTQYF. In DNA, the CDR3 is TGCGCCAGCAGCTTGGGGCTGCTCACAGATACGCAGTATTTT.

The V and J genes are TRBV19 and TRBJ2-5, with a possible D match to TRBD1 (5 bases). Trimming cost V 6 bases and J 5 bases, with 13 bases left between them. Germline values: CDR1 LNHDA, CDR2 SQIVND (reference sequence). This CDR3 spans 13 amino acids. In DNA, the CDR3 is TGTGCCAGTAGCCAGGGATTTCCGGAGACCCAGTACTTC. Translating it yields CASSQGFPETQYF.

The chain joins TRBV12-3 or TRBV12-4 to TRBJ2-2; no definite D call. The CDR3 has 11 amino acids. Trimming stripped 6 bases from V and 7 bases from J, with 6 bases between. The CDR3 protein is CASRSSGELFF. The CDR3 DNA reads TGTGCCAGCAGGAGCAGCGGGGAGCTGTTTTTT.

There are a few counts of this clonotype. This chain uses TRBV12-3 or TRBV12-4 with TRBJ2-2, with 11 bases matching TRBD2. V shed 5 bases and J 4 bases; nucleotides not matched to a gene: 6. This CDR3 has 16 residues. As DNA, the CDR3 is TGTGCCAGCAGTCCCGGGACTAGCGGCATCACCGGGGAGCTGTTTTTT. Its translation is CASSPGTSGITGELFF.

The chain has TRBV7-6 and TRBJ2-3; 9 bases line up with TRBD2. After removal of 4 bases from V and 5 bases from J, the junction contained 10 bases not matched to a gene. This CDR3 contains 16 residues. The V gene's germline CDR1 is SGHVS and CDR2 FNYEAQ. The CDR3 spells CASSSTSGQSGDTQYF. In DNA, the CDR3 is TGTGCCAGCAGCTCCACTAGCGGGCAAAGCGGAGATACGCAGTATTTT.

The chain recombines TRBV11-2 with TRBJ2-7; possibly TRBD2 for D (6 bases). Germline CDR1 is SGHAT and CDR2 is FQNNGV. The length of the CDR3 is 16 residues. The V gene lost 2 bases and the J gene lost 4 bases, with 18 bases spanning the gap. CDR3 sequence: CASSLTAGTAIYEQYF. CDR3 sequence (DNA): TGTGCCAGCAGCTTAACCGCCGGGACTGCAATTTACGAGCAGTACTTC.

This clonotype was observed a few times. The chain employs TRBV27 and TRBJ2-1; D remains unclear. Germline V gene lookup returns CDR1 MNHEY and CDR2 SMNVEV (reference sequence). Trimming removed 3 bases at V and 4 bases at J, with 7 bases between. This CDR3 has 13 residues. CDR3 sequence reads: CASSFQVYNEQFF. CDR3 nucleotides: TGTGCCAGCAGTTTTCAGGTGTACAATGAGCAGTTCTTC.

This sequence joins TRBV19 and TRBJ2-1; TRBD2 aligns across 10 bases. CDR3 length equals 15 residues. Germline V gives CDR1 LNHDA, CDR2 SQIVND (reference sequence). V lost 5 bases to trimming and J lost 8 bases; unmatched junction nucleotides: 9. DNA for the CDR3: TGTGCCAGTAGTCCACTAGCGGGAAGGATGCATGAGCAGTTCTTC. Encoded protein: CASSPLAGRMHEQFF. The variable domain in full, completed from reference TRBV19 and TRBJ2-1, reads DGGITQSPKYLFRKEGQNVTLSCEQNLNHDAMYWYRQDPGQGLRLIYYSQIVNDFQKGDIAEGYSVSREKKESFPLTVTSAQKNPTAFYLCASSPLAGRMHEQFFGPGTRLTVL.

Ten or more counts support this clonotype. J is TRBJ1-1 and V is TRBV7-2, with a possible D match to TRBD1 (6 bases). This CDR3 spans 14 amino acids. Germline V gene lookup returns CDR1 SGHTA and CDR2 FQGNSA. V was cut by 5 bases and J by 5 bases, with 15 bases left in between. DNA of the CDR3: TGTGCCAGCAGCCGTGACAGGCGGGGAACTGAAGCTTTCTTT. Its translation is CASSRDRRGTEAFF.